Here is one TCR beta chain with its context. No antigen is known for it. Relative to the germline gene, one junction end is altered; a read error may explain this. Three rounds of nested PCR, following a modified ARM-PCR protocol, produced the TCRbeta library. TCRdb called the multiplex PCR reads again in MiXCR, with one record for every CDR3 protein. Found here are over 100,000 distinct CDR3 sequences, 60% to 80% of them singletons; the top ten hold 35% to 40%. Germline V lookup: CDR1 DFQATT, CDR2 SNEGSKA (reference sequence). The CDR3 runs to 12 residues. This sample stems from a study of tumor and adjacent non-tumor tissue in lung cancer. On the study more broadly: Patients were aged about 31 to 85, fewer than twelve men and about five women, stage I to III.

This sample's RNA came from whole unsorted tissue. Study results and caveats: Tumor tissue had significantly higher TCR diversity than normal lung.

This clonotype originated in a woman aged 55-70 years with non-small cell lung cancer. The material sequenced was lung tumor tissue. The J gene is TRBJ2-2, the V gene TRBV20-1, with a weak D call TRBD1 (6 bases). As DNA, the CDR3 is TGCAATGCTAGTGGGGGCACCGGGGAACTGTTTTTT. Translated, it gives CNASGGTGELFF.